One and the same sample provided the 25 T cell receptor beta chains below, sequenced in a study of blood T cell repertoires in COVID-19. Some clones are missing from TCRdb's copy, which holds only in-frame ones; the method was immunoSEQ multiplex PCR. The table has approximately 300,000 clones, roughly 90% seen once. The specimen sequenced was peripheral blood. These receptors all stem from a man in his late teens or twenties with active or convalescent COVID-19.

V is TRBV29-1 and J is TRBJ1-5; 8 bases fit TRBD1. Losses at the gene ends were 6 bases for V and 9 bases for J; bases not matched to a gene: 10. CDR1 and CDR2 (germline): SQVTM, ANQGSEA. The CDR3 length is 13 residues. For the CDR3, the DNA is TGCAGCGTGGCGACAGGGGAATCCGGGCCCCAGCATTTT. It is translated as CSVATGESGPQHF.

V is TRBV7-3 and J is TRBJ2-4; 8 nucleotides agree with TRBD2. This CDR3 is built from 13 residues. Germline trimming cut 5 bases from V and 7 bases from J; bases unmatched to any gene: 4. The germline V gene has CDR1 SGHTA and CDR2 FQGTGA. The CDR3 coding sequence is TGTGCCAGCAGCCCCCCGGGAGGGAACATTCAGTACTTC. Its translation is CASSPPGGNIQYF.

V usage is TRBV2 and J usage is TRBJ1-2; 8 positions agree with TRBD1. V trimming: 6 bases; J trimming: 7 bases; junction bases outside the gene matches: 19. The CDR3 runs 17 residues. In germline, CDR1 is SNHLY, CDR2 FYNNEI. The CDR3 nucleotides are TGTGCCAGCAGAGGAAATATAGGACAGGGTGAATATCGTGGCTACACCTTC. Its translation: CASRGNIGQGEYRGYTF. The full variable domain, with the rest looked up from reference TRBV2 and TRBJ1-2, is EPEVTQTPSHQVTQMGQEVILRCVPISNHLYFYWYRQILGQKVEFLVSFYNNEISEKSEIFDDQFSVERPDGSNFTLKIRSTKLEDSAMYFCASRGNIGQGEYRGYTFGSGTRLTVV.

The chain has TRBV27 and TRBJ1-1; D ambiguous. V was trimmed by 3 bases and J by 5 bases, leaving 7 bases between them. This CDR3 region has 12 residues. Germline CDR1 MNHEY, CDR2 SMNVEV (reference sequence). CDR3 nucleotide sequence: TGTGCCAGCAGTTTTTTCGGGACTGAAGCTTTCTTT. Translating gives CASSFFGTEAFF.

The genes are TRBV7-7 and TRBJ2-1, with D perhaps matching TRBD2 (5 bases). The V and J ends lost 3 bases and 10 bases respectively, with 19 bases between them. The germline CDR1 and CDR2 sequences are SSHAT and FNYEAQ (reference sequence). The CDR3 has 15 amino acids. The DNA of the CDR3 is TGTGCCAGCAGCTTGGAAACCGGGGTGTTCGGGGAGCAGTTCTTC. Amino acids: CASSLETGVFGEQFF. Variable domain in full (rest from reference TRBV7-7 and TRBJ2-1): GAGVSQSPRYKVTKRGQDVTLRCDPISSHATLYWYQQALGQGPEFLTYFNYEAQPDKSGLPSDRFSAERPEGSISTLTIQRTEQRDSAMYRCASSLETGVFGEQFFGPGTRLTVL.

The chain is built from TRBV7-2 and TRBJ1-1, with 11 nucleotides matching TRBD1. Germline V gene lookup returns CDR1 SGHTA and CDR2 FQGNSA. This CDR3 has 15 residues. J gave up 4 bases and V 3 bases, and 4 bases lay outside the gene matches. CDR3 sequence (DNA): TGTGCCAGCAGCTTCCCCGGGACAGGGGGCACTGAAGCTTTCTTT. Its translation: CASSFPGTGGTEAFF. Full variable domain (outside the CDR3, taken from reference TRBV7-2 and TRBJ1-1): GAGVSQSPSNKVTEKGKDVELRCDPISGHTALYWYRQSLGQGLEFLIYFQGNSAPDKSGLPSDRFSAERTGGSVSTLTIQRTQQEDSAVYLCASSFPGTGGTEAFFGQGTRLTVV.

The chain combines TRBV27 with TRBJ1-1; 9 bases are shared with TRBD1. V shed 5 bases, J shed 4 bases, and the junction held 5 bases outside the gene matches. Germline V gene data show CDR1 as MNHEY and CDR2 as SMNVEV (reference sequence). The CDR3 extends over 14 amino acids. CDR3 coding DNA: TGTGCCAGCAGTCCCCGACAGGGGGTCACTGAAGCTTTCTTT. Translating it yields CASSPRQGVTEAFF.

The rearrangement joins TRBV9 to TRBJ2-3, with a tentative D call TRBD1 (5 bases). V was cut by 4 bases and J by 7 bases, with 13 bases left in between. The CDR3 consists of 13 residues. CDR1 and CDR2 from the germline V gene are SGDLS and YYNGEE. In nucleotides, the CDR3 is TGTGCCAGCAGCATAACAGGAACGAATACGCAGTATTTT. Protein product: CASSITGTNTQYF.

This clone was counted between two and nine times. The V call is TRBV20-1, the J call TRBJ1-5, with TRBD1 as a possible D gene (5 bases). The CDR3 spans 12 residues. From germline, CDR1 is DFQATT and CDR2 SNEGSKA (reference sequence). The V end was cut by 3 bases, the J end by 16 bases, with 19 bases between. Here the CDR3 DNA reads TGCAGTGCTAGTGCTGGGCAGGGTTATCCACATTTT. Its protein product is CSASAGQGYPHF.

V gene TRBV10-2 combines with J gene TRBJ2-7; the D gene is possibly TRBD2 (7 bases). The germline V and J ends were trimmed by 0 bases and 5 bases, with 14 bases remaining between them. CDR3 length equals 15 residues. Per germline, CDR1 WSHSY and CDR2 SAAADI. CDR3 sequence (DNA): TGCGCCAGCAGTGAGTCGTTGGGGGGGCGCGACGAGCAGTACTTC. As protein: CASSESLGGRDEQYF.

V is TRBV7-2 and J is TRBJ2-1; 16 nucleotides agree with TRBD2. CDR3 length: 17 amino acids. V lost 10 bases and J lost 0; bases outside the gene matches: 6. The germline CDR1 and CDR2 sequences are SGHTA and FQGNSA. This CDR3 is CAIYGTSGRDSYNEQFF. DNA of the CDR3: TGTGCCATCTACGGGACTAGCGGGAGGGACTCCTACAATGAGCAGTTCTTC.

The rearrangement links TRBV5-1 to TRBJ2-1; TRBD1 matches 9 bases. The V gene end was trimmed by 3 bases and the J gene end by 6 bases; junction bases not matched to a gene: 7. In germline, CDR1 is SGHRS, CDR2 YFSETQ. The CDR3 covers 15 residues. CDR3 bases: TGCGCCAGCAGCTCCGGGACAGGGTTCGGCAATGAGCAGTTCTTC. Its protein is CASSSGTGFGNEQFF. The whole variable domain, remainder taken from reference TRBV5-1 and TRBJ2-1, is KAGVTQTPRYLIKTRGQQVTLSCSPISGHRSVSWYQQTPGQGLQFLFEYFSETQRNKGNFPGRFSGRQFSNSRSEMNVSTLELGDSALYLCASSSGTGFGNEQFFGPGTRLTVL.

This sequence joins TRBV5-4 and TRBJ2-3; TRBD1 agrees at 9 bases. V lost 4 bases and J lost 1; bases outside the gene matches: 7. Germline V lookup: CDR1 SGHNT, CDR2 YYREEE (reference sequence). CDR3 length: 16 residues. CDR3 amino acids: CASSLRWTGGTDTQYF. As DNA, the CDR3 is TGTGCCAGCAGCCTTCGTTGGACAGGGGGCACAGATACGCAGTATTTT.

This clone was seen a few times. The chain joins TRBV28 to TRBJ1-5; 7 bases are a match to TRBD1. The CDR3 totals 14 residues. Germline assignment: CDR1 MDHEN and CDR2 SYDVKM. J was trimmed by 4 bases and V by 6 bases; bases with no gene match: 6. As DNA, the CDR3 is TGTGCCAGCAGCCGGGACAGAACTAATCAGCCCCAGCATTTT. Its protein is CASSRDRTNQPQHF. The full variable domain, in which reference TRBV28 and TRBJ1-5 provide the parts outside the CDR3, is DVKVTQSSRYLVKRTGEKVFLECVQDMDHENMFWYRQDPGLGLRLIYFSYDVKMKEKGDIPEGYSVSREKKERFSLILESASTNQTSMYLCASSRDRTNQPQHFGDGTRLSIL.

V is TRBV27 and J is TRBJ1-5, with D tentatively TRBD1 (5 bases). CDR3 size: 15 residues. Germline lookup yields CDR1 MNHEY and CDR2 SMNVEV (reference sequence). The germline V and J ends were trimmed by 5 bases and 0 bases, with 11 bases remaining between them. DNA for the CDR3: TGTGCCAGCAGTCAGGGCCCAGGTAGCAATCAGCCCCAGCATTTT. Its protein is CASSQGPGSNQPQHF.

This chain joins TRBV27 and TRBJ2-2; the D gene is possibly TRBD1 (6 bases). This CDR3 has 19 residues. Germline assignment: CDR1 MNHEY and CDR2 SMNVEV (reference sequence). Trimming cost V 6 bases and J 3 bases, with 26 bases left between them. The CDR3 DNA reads TGTGCCAGCAGGCCACATGGCCAGGGGTTTTCGGGTGACACCGGGGAGCTGTTTTTT. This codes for CASRPHGQGFSGDTGELFF.

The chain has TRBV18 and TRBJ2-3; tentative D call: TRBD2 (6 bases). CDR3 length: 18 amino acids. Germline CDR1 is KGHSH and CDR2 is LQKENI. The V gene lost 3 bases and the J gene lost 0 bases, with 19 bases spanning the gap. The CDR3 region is CASSPYPGTPTSTDTQYF. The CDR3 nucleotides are TGTGCCAGCTCACCCTACCCCGGGACTCCAACAAGCACAGATACGCAGTATTTT. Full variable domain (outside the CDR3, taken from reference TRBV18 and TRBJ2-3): NAGVMQNPRHLVRRRGQEARLRCSPMKGHSHVYWYRQLPEEGLKFMVYLQKENIIDESGMPKERFSAEFPKEGPSILRIQQVVRGDSAAYFCASSPYPGTPTSTDTQYFGPGTRLTVL.

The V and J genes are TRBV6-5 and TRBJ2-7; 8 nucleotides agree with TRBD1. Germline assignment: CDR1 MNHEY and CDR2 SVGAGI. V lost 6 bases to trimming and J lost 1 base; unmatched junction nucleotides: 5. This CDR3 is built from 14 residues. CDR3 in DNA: TGTGCCAGCAGAGGACAGGGAATATCCTACGAGCAGTACTTC. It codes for CASRGQGISYEQYF.

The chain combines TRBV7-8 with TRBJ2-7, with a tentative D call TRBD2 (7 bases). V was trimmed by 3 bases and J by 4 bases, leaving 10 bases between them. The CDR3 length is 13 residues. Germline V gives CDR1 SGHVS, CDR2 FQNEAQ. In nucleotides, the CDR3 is TGTGCCAGCAGCTTCGGGGGGCTATACGAGCAGTACTTC. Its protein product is CASSFGGLYEQYF.

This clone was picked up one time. CDR3 bases: TGCACCAGCAGCCTCGAGAGGAGCTCCTATAATTCACCCCTCCACTTT. This codes for CTSSLERSSYNSPLHF. V and J are TRBV1 and TRBJ1-6. TRBV1 counts as a pseudogene. The CDR3 has 16 residues.

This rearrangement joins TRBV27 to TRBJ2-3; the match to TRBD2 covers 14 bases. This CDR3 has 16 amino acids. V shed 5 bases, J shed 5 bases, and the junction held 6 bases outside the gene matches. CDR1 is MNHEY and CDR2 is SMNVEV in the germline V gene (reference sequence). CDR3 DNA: TGTGCCAGCAGTCCTATAGGGACTAGCGGGAGAGATACGCAGTATTTT. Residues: CASSPIGTSGRDTQYF.

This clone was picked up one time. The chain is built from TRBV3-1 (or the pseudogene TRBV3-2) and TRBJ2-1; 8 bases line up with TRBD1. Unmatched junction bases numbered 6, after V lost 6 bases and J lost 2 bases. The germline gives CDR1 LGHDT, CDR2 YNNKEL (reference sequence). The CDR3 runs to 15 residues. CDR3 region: CASSPGTGPYNEQFF. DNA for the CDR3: TGTGCCAGCAGTCCCGGGACAGGTCCCTACAATGAGCAGTTCTTC.

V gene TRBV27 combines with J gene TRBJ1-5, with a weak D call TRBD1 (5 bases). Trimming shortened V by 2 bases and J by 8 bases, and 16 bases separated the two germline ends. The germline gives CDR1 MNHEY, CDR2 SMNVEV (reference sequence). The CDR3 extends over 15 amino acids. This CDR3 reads CASSLGQGSGKPQHF. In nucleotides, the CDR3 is TGTGCCAGCAGTTTAGGCCAGGGTAGTGGAAAGCCCCAGCATTTT.

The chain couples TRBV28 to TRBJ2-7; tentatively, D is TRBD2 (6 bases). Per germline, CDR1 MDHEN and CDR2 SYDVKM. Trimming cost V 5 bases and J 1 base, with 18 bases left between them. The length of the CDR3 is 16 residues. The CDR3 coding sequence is TGTGCCAGCAGTCCCGGACATAGCGGAAGATCCTACGAGCAGTACTTC. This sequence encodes CASSPGHSGRSYEQYF.

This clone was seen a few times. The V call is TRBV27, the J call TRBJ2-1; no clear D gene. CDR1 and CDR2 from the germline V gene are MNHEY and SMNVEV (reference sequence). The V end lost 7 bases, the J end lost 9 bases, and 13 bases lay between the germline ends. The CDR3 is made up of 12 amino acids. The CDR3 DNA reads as TGTGCCAGCACCTCACTCCGTGGTGAGCAGTTCTTC. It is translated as CASTSLRGEQFF.